The rows below give T cell receptor beta chains drawn from one sample of a study of T cell responses to AZD1222 COVID-19 vaccine. Assay used: immunoSEQ multiplex PCR; TCRdb lists only in-frame clones, some missing. This table has around 100,000 clones, roughly 90% appearing once. Sequenced material: peripheral blood, taken on day 0 of AZD1222 vaccination. Receptors were obtained from an adult in good health. The CDR3 runs from the conserved cysteine through the conserved F or W. Each record gives: V gene, J gene, CDR3 protein.

TRBV12-3/TRBV12-4	TRBJ1-3	CASSFRGNTIYF
TRBV6-5	TRBJ2-5	CASSLGQAGETQYF
TRBV5-4	TRBJ2-2	CASSLDRVIVSGELFF
TRBV1	TRBJ2-1	CTSSQVGLNNEQFF
TRBV6-1	TRBJ1-5	CASSEYNQPQHF
TRBV7-2	TRBJ1-2	CASSLNRDYGYTF
TRBV5-1	TRBJ2-1	CASSPRLAGEVNEQFF
TRBV10-3	TRBJ1-4	CAIRNPSRTGEEKLVF
TRBV30	TRBJ1-2	CAWSAGEFYGYTF
TRBV6-9	TRBJ1-1	CASSYFGMLDTEAFF
TRBV7-2	TRBJ1-3	CASSLVSGARVDGNTIYF
TRBV4-3	TRBJ1-2	CASSQDLGRGGLDYGYTF
TRBV7-2	TRBJ1-2	CASSLTGANYGYTF
TRBV13	TRBJ1-1	CASSFSEKTEAFF
TRBV7-9	TRBJ2-3	CASSPPGSSTDTQYF
TRBV11-3	TRBJ1-2	CASSLEGNGYTF
TRBV12-3/TRBV12-4	TRBJ1-5	CASSRTGHQPQHF
TRBV18	TRBJ1-6	CASTEQSSYNSPLHF
TRBV4-3	TRBJ2-1	CASSQDQGGLYNEQFF
TRBV15	TRBJ1-4	CATSRDRGTGEKLFF
TRBV19	TRBJ1-4	CASSIGGTGLDEKLFF
TRBV12-3/TRBV12-4	TRBJ1-4	CASSLVGNEKLFF
TRBV11-3	TRBJ2-1	CASSLMRGAYNEQFF
TRBV11-2	TRBJ1-3	CASSGGAGWNTIYF
TRBV28	TRBJ1-5	CASSAHREVGQPQHF
TRBV4-2	TRBJ2-3	CASSPSGGVRGDTQYF
TRBV28	TRBJ1-5	CASRWTGGFGPQHF
TRBV5-1	TRBJ2-7	CASSAYTGEAEQYF
TRBV7-9	TRBJ1-3	CASSLAGGASSGNTIYF
TRBV2	TRBJ2-7	CASRAGDSYEQYF
TRBV11-2	TRBJ1-6	CASSLRTLGQGMKSPLHF
TRBV30	TRBJ2-1	CAWSVLMAGLAYNEQFF
TRBV5-6	TRBJ2-1	CASSLSLPSGYNEQFF
TRBV7-6	TRBJ2-5	CASSWKSSGRASETQYF
TRBV6-4	TRBJ2-3	CASSDESHGPQYF
TRBV30	TRBJ1-6	CAWSGGGNSPLHF
TRBV5-3	TRBJ1-1	CARSSNLKTEAFF
TRBV7-9	TRBJ2-7	CASVVGLAGSYEQYF
TRBV27	TRBJ2-1	CASGPSGRFYNEQFF
TRBV29-1	TRBJ2-1	CSVAPGLAGGEQFF
TRBV9	TRBJ2-1	CASSDPDYPDEQFF
TRBV11-2	TRBJ2-1	CASSSNPGVPEQFF
TRBV5-1	TRBJ2-3	CASSAGLITDTQYF
TRBV11-3	TRBJ2-2	CASRLAGNTGELFF
TRBV4-2	TRBJ2-5	CASSQDFIRAPETQYF
TRBV7-2	TRBJ2-1	CASSAPGSVGGYNEQFF
TRBV4-2	TRBJ1-1	CASSQDRGSEAFF
TRBV19	TRBJ1-4	CASSLPTGLKLFF
TRBV7-2	TRBJ2-7	CASSLTGTGLNEQYF
TRBV4-2	TRBJ1-1	CASSPGGVRVVNTEAFF
TRBV14	TRBJ2-7	CASSPFLLRSDEQYF
TRBV12-5	TRBJ1-5	CASGLVGQGHQPQHF
TRBV29-1	TRBJ2-7	CSVEVTGVYEQYF
TRBV18	TRBJ2-7	CASSPTSREGEQYF
TRBV5-1	TRBJ1-3	CASSPATAARELDTIYF
TRBV12-5	TRBJ2-1	CASGLVPLVVPEEQFF
TRBV6-1	TRBJ1-2	CASSELGSGGYTF
TRBV28	TRBJ1-5	CASSFREYGQPQHF
TRBV28	TRBJ1-1	CASSSSPGQGAVEAFF